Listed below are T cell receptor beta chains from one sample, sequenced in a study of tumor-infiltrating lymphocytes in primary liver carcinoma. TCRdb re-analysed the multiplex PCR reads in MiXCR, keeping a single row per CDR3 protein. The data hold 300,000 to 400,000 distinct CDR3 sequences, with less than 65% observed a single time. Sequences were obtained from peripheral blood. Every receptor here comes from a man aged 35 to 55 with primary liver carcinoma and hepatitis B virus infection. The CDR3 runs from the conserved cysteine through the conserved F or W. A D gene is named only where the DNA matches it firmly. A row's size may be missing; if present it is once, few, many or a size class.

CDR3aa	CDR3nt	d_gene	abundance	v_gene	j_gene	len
CASNLARHLRGIGELFF	TGTGCCAGCAACTTAGCGAGACACCTGAGGGGCATCGGGGAGCTGTTTTTT	NA	NA	TRBV11-2	TRBJ2-2	17
CASGHPGQGGGETFF	TGTGCCAGCGGTCATCCGGGACAGGGAGGGGGTGAAACTTTCTTT	TRBD1	once	TRBV6-1	TRBJ1-1	15
CASQEGTAYEQYF	TGTGCCTCCCAAGAAGGGACAGCCTACGAGCAGTACTTC	TRBD1	NA	TRBV28	TRBJ2-7	13
CPSSPPRELSRGYF	TGTCCCAGTAGCCCTCCACGGGAGTTATCAAGAGGATATTTT	NA	NA	TRBV7-9	TRBJ2-3	14
CASRSDGSDTQYF	TGTGCCAGCAGAAGTGATGGCTCAGATACGCAATATTTT	NA	NA	TRBV11-2	TRBJ2-3	13
CSVKLSGGYNEQFF	TGCAGTGTTAAACTATCGGGAGGTTACAATGAGCAGTTCTTC	TRBD2	NA	TRBV29-1	TRBJ2-1	14
CASSLQETSSREQFF	TGTGCCAGCAGCTTACAGGAAACAAGCTCAAGGGAGCAGTTCTTC	NA	few	TRBV5-5	TRBJ2-1	15
CAIRDVGDDEQYF	TGTGCCATCAGAGACGTAGGGGACGACGAGCAGTACTTC	NA	few	TRBV10-3	TRBJ2-7	13
CASSDGFSGAPVLTF	TGTGCCAGCAGTGATGGGTTTAGCGGGGCACCCGTCCTGACTTTC	TRBD2	many	TRBV6-1	TRBJ2-6	15
CVNKGINTGELFF	TGTGTCAATAAGGGGATTAACACCGGGGAGCTGTTTTTT	NA	NA	TRBV11-2	TRBJ2-2	13
CASSLAPDRATEAFF	TGTGCCAGCAGTTTGGCCCCCGACAGGGCCACTGAAGCTTTCTTT	TRBD1	NA	TRBV28	TRBJ1-1	15
CAISEEGQGGYGYTF	TGTGCCATCAGTGAGGAGGGACAGGGGGGCTATGGCTACACCTTC	TRBD1	few	TRBV10-3	TRBJ1-2	15
CASSYIKGMNTEAFF	TGTGCCAGCAGTTACATTAAGGGGATGAACACTGAAGCTTTCTTT	NA	NA	TRBV6-2/TRBV6-3	TRBJ1-1	15
CASSRSGTRNTEAFF	TGTGCCAGCAGCCGATCCGGGACAAGGAACACTGAAGCTTTCTTT	NA	few	TRBV5-4	TRBJ1-1	15
CASSIQVAGAGGELFF	TGCGCCAGCAGCATTCAAGTGGCAGGGGCCGGCGGGGAGCTGTTTTTT	NA	few	TRBV4-1	TRBJ2-2	16
CASRVPGNLYNEQFF	TGTGCCAGCAGAGTCCCCGGGAATCTCTACAATGAGCAGTTCTTC	NA	NA	TRBV12-3/TRBV12-4	TRBJ2-1	15
CASNQKLAGGEQYF	TGCGCCAGCAACCAAAAGCTAGCGGGAGGCGAGCAGTACTTC	TRBD2	few	TRBV4-1	TRBJ2-7	14
CASSSPSRGFLDTQYF	TGTGCCAGCAGCTCTCCTAGCAGGGGATTTCTAGATACGCAGTATTTT	NA	NA	TRBV11-2	TRBJ2-3	16
CTSSMAGAHNYCYTF	TGTACCAGCAGCATGGCGGGGGCTCATAACTATTGCTACACCTTC	NA	NA	TRBV12-3/TRBV12-4	TRBJ1-2	15
CASSPQAGAYEQYF	TGTGCCAGCAGTCCCCAGGCGGGCGCCTACGAGCAGTACTTC	NA	many	TRBV12-3/TRBV12-4	TRBJ2-7	14
CASCSQPGRIEDGYTF	TGCGCCAGCTGCTCCCAACCGGGACGCATTGAGGATGGCTACACCTTC	NA	once	TRBV5-1	TRBJ1-2	16
CATRYAGRGVGEQFF	TGTGCCACCAGGTACGCCGGGAGGGGAGTCGGTGAGCAGTTCTTC	TRBD2	many	TRBV6-2/TRBV6-3	TRBJ2-1	15